This T cell receptor beta chain was recorded in a study of shared clonotypes between healthy human individuals. Findings and limits, study-wide: Larger estimated richness was generally recorded for naive subsets relative to memory subsets. The rarefaction results pointed to incomplete sorted-subset sequencing despite large depth.

Donors, healthy HIV-negative adults, lacked recent acute infections or vaccinations. Adults of Caucasian background living in Nashville, Tennessee made up all donors. Concerning this clone itself: As yet, its antigen is unknown.

The data were produced by immunoSEQ multiplex PCR, yet TCRdb's version contains in-frame clones alone and is incomplete. The data hold more than 2,000,000 clones, with more than 85% observed a single time. Source material: naive CD4+ T cells from PBMCs. Subset of the sample: CD45RA+ positively selected. The sequence was collected from a man between 18 and 29 years old in good health. Some clones in this sample may be carry-over from other donors' samples.

The CDR3 DNA is TGCGCCAGCAGCTTGGGACGGGTGAACACCGGGGAGCTGTTTTTT. Encoded protein: CASSLGRVNTGELFF. The rearrangement links TRBV5-1 to TRBJ2-2; D gene uncertain. Trimming shortened V by 0 bases and J by 1 base, and 7 bases separated the two germline ends. Germline lookup yields CDR1 SGHRS and CDR2 YFSETQ. This CDR3 comprises 15 residues.